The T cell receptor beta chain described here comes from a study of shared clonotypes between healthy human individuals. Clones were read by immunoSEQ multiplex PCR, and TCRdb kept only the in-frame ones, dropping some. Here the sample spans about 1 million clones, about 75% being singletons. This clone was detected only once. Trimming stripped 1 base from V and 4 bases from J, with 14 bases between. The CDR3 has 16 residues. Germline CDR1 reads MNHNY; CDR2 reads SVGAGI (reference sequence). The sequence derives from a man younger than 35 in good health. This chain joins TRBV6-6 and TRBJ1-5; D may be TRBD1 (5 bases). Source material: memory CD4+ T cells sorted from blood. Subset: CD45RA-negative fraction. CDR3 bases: TGTGCCAGCAGTTACTTGGACGGAGGGGAAAATCAGCCCCAGCATTTT. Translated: CASSYLDGGENQPQHF.